The source of this T cell receptor beta chain is a study of neoadjuvant nivolumab and ipilimumab in lung cancer. Study-wide background: The combination arm added day-1 ipilimumab 1 mg/kg to nivolumab 3 mg/kg on days 1, 15, 29. Study-wide findings and caveats: A small number of samples were TCR sequenced. Only two of four nivolumab-treated tumors gained richness and clonality by surgery. Pretherapy blood TCR richness correlated positively with resected tumor richness.

This clone was found once. The antigen remains unidentified. The table came from immunoSEQ multiplex PCR; TCRdb's copy has only in-frame clones and leaves some out. The top ten hold about 3.3% of the sample, which has 39,000 or so clones, roughly nine tenths seen once. This specimen was peripheral blood, taken before neoadjuvant nivolumab, alone or with ipilimumab. The source of this sequence is an adult with non-small cell lung cancer.

DNA of the CDR3: TGTGCCAGCAGCTTAGACTGGTACGAGCAGTACTTC. As protein: CASSLDWYEQYF. The chain couples TRBV11-2 to TRBJ2-7; D is unresolved. The CDR3 runs 12 residues. Germline CDR1 is SGHAT and CDR2 is FQNNGV. V lost 0 bases and J 4 bases, leaving 4 bases between the germline ends.